This T cell receptor (beta chain) was captured in a study of T cells after yellow fever vaccination. General study findings and limits: Subsequent booster samples again held most clones from primary vaccination (96% CD4, 85% to 90% CD8). Among all clonotypes, a small share was observed in both CD4 and CD8 compartments.

This clonotype was seen at least ten times. Its antigen is unknown. TCRdb independently ran MiXCR on the 5' RACE reads; one entry per CDR3 protein. The data contain some 240,000 distinct CDR3 sequences, approximately 3.6% of them singletons. The CDR3 spans 16 residues. J was trimmed by 1 base and V by 4 bases; bases with no gene match: 12. Germline V gene data show CDR1 as DFQATT and CDR2 as SNEGSKA (reference sequence). Specimen: PBMCs, collected 15 days after the yellow fever booster vaccination. The chain joins TRBV20-1 to TRBJ2-5, with 7 positions matching TRBD2. This receptor was obtained from a man between 18 and 29 years old who received the YFV17D yellow fever vaccine. CDR3 bases: TGCAGTGCTACTAGCCTAATGCGGGGGTCCCAAGAGACCCAGTACTTC. Translation: CSATSLMRGSQETQYF.